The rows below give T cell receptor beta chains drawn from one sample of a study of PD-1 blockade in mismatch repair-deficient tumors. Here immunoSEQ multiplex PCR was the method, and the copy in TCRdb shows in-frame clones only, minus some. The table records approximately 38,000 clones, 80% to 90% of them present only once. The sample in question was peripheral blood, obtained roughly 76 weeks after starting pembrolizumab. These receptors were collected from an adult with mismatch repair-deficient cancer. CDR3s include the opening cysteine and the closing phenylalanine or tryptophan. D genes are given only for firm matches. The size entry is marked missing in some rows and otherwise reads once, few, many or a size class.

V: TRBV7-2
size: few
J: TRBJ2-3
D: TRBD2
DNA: TGTGCCAGCAGCTTTAGCGGGAGAATAGGAGATACGCAGTATTTT
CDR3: CASSFSGRIGDTQYF

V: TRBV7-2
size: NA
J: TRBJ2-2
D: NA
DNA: TGTGCCAGCAGCTTAGCCGGCGGGTACACCGGGGAGCTGTTTTTT
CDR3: CASSLAGGYTGELFF

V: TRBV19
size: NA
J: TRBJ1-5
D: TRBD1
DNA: TGTGCCAGTAGTGAGACGGGACAGGTGAATCAGCCCCAGCATTTT
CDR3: CASSETGQVNQPQHF

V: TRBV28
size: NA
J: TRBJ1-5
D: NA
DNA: TGTGCCAGCAGTACCGGGACAACGAATCAGCCCCAGCATTTT
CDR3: CASSTGTTNQPQHF

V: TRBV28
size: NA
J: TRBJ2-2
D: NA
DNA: TGTGCCTCGGGGGCGCGGTACACCGGGGAGCTGTTTTTT
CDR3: CASGARYTGELFF

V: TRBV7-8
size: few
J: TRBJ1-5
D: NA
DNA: TGTGCCAGCAGCTTAGACAGGATTCAGCCCCAGCATTTT
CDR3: CASSLDRIQPQHF

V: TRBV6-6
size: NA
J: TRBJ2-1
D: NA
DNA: TGTGCCAGCAGGAAAGAGGACTCAGACAATGAGCAGTTCTTC
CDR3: CASRKEDSDNEQFF

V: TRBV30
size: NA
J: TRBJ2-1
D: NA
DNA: TGTGCCTGGGCGAGCAGCAATGAGCAGTTCTTC
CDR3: CAWASSNEQFF

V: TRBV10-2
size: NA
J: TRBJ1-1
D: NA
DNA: TGCGCCAGCAGTGATCCCCGCAGGGCCCGAGGAGCTTTCTTT
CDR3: CASSDPRRARGAFF

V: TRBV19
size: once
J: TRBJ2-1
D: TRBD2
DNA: TGTGCCAGTAGTCCGGGACTAGCGGTCTACAATGAGCAGTTCTTC
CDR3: CASSPGLAVYNEQFF

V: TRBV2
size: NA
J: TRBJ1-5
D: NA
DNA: TGTGCCAGCAGTGGAGGGTTGGACACGCTGGGCAATCAGCCCCAGCATTTT
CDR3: CASSGGLDTLGNQPQHF

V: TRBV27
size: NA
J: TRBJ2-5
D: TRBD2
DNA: TGTGCCAGCAGCTGGGGGGGGAGGCTGAGGGAGACCCAGTACTTC
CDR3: CASSWGGRLRETQYF

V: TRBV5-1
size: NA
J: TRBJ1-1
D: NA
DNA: TGCGCCAGCACTCTGCAGGGTTCCCCTGAAGCTTTCTTT
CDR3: CASTLQGSPEAFF

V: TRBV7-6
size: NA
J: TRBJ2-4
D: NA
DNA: TGTGCCAGCAGCTTAGATGGAGGGGGTAACATTCAGTACTTC
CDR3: CASSLDGGGNIQYF

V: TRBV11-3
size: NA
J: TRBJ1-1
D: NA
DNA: TGTGCCAGCAGCCTTGCCCGGGGGACTGAAGCTTTCTTT
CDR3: CASSLARGTEAFF

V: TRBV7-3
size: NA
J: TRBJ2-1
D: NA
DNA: TGTGCCAGCAGCTTAGGCGCGGGCCCCTACAATGAGCAGTTCTTC
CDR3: CASSLGAGPYNEQFF

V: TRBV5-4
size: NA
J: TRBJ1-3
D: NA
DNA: TGTGCCAGCAGCCTTGGAGCACCACAGGGTTTAGGAGGAAACACCATATATTTT
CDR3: CASSLGAPQGLGGNTIYF

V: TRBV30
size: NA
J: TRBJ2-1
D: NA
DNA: TGTGCCTGGATCGAGCGGAGTTACTACAATGAGCAGTTCTTC
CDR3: CAWIERSYYNEQFF

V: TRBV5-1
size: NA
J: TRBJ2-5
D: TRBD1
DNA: TGCGCCAGCAGCGAGGAATACAGGGGCAGCGAGACCCAGTACTTC
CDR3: CASSEEYRGSETQYF

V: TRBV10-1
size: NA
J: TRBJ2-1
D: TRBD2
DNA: TGCGCCAGCAGTGGCACTAGCGGGGTCGGGGATGAGCAGTTCTTC
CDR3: CASSGTSGVGDEQFF

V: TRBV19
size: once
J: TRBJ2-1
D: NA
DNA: TGTGCCAGTAGTACCACCAACCCTAGTCTGGGTTACAATGAGCAGTTCTTC
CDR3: CASSTTNPSLGYNEQFF

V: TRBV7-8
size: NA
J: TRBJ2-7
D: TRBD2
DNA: TGTGCCAGCAGCCGATCTAGCGGGCCGTACGAGCAGTACTTC
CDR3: CASSRSSGPYEQYF

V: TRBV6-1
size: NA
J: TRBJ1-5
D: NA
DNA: TGTGCCAGCAGTGAAGCGGGGGGGCAGCCCCAGCATTTT
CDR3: CASSEAGGQPQHF

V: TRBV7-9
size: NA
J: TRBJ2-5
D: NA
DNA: TGTGCCAGCAGCCCCGACATACTAGAGACCCAGTACTTC
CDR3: CASSPDILETQYF